One and the same sample provided the 5 T cell receptor beta chains below, sequenced in a study of patients and donors after allogeneic stem cell transplantation. One entry per CDR3 protein results from TCRdb running MiXCR on the RT-PCR reads. The table has 200,000 to 250,000 distinct CDR3 sequences, around 41% seen once; the top ten hold roughly 11%. Sequencing used blood, either unsorted or a sorted T cell fraction (not recorded which). The source of these receptors is a human donor who was either an allogeneic HSCT recipient or a stem cell or donor lymphocyte infusion donor (not recorded which). It is not recorded whose cells these are; they may come from a transplant donor.

The chain employs TRBV18 and TRBJ1-3; D remains ambiguous. Trimming took off 4 bases at V and 2 bases at J, with 6 bases between the two ends. Germline V gene data show CDR1 as KGHSH and CDR2 as LQKENI. This CDR3 is built from 13 residues. Here the CDR3 DNA reads TGTGCCAGCTCACGGAATACTGGAAACACCATATATTTT. Protein: CASSRNTGNTIYF. Complete variable domain (other parts from reference TRBV18 and TRBJ1-3): NAGVMQNPRHLVRRRGQEARLRCSPMKGHSHVYWYRQLPEEGLKFMVYLQKENIIDESGMPKERFSAEFPKEGPSILRIQQVVRGDSAAYFCASSRNTGNTIYFGEGSWLTVV.

The chain uses TRBV28 and TRBJ2-2, with 7 bases identical to TRBD2. The CDR3 covers 16 residues. CDR1 and CDR2 from the germline V gene are MDHEN and SYDVKM. V lost 1 base, J lost 2 bases, and 4 bases stayed unmatched. The CDR3 loop reads CASSLSASGNTGELFF. The CDR3 DNA reads as TGTGCCAGCAGTTTATCGGCTAGCGGAAACACCGGGGAGCTGTTTTTT.

This sequence joins TRBV5-1 and TRBJ2-4; the match to TRBD2 covers 7 bases. The junction had 5 bases not matched to a gene; V was cut back by 5 bases and J by 6 bases. The CDR3 is 13 residues long. Germline V lookup: CDR1 SGHRS, CDR2 YFSETQ. The CDR3 sequence: CASSRDYGNIQYF. The CDR3, as DNA: TGCGCCAGCAGTCGGGACTATGGAAACATTCAGTACTTC.

The chain has TRBV20-1 and TRBJ2-2, with a tentative D call TRBD1 (7 bases). CDR1 and CDR2 (germline): DFQATT, SNEGSKA (reference sequence). The ends were cut back, 6 bases at V and 4 bases at J, with 12 bases in the middle. The CDR3 contains 13 residues. The CDR3 region is CSARQGGTGELFF. In nucleotides, the CDR3 is TGCAGTGCAAGACAGGGAGGCACCGGGGAGCTGTTTTTT.

The table lists this clonotype with a few counts. The V gene is TRBV4-1, the J gene TRBJ2-5; possibly TRBD1 for D (6 bases). Germline V CDR1 and CDR2: MGHRA, YSYEKL. V lost 4 bases and J 1 base, leaving 16 bases between the germline ends. The CDR3 length is 16 residues. CDR3 in amino acids: CASSLSVTGRQETQYF. The CDR3, as DNA: TGCGCCAGCAGCCTAAGCGTTACAGGGCGCCAAGAGACCCAGTACTTC.